The clone carrying this TCR beta chain was found a few times. Its specificity is not known. The junction does not match germline at one end; this may be a read error. The sample comes from a study of identical twins. Study-wide points: Among beta out-of-frame sequences, excess sharing between twins appeared weaker.

The germline V gene encodes CDR1 KGHSH and CDR2 LQKENI. The CDR3 is 15 residues long. TCRdb independently ran MiXCR on the 5' RACE reads; one entry per CDR3 protein. The sample holds under 800,000 distinct CDR3 sequences; less than 25% are singletons and the top ten take 4% to 5.5%. These data were likewise used in another study, on T cells expressing NK-cell markers. That investigation notes: Topping the CD3+CD56-NKG2C+ fraction as well were these clonotypes, in several donors.

The TCR sequence derives from a woman younger than 35 in good health. Sequenced material: PBMCs. The chain carries TRBV18 and TRBJ1-2; tentative D call: TRBD1 (5 bases). The CDR3 protein is CASSPRAGPKYGYTF. The DNA for the CDR3 is TGTGCCAGCTCACCAAGGGCAGGGCCTAAATATGGCTACACCTTC.